This section outlines one T cell receptor (beta chain) sequence together with its context. This clonotype was recorded at least ten times. Its antigen has not been determined. The record has no base qualities; no much larger clone is one base away. The data were obtained in a study of human T cells and chemical hapten exposure (dated by TCRdb to about 2021). General notes on the study: For sensitization, 2% DPC in acetone was applied to a roughly 2 cm by roughly 2 cm area of upper inner arm skin. Throughout the roughly 25-week study period, patients were also given weekly therapeutic DPC doses on the scalp. Patch testing was done on the upper back using Finn chambers containing 0.01% DPC, and results were scored after 6 days according to International Contact Dermatitis Research Group standards. The patient cohort, mostly female, included alopecia areata with under or over 50% scalp involvement, alopecia totalis and alopecia universalis. The libraries were sequenced as a pool, and the TCR yield per sample differed mostly because of small variations in library volumes within the pool. In alopecia patients, the study followed how the peripheral blood TCR repertoire changed in vivo over primary and secondary sensitization to diphenylcyclopropenone (DPC), a hapten. Patient blood was sampled pre-sensitization (week 0) and at 2, 6 and about 24 weeks after DPC sensitization. Around 30 alopecia patients provided blood for TCR sequencing at one to four time points (pre-sensitization, 2, 6 and 24 weeks).

Library preparation was by RACE. The sequencing machine was a NextSeq 500. During library preparation, unique molecular identifiers were attached to individual cDNA molecules so that TCRs could be counted in a quantitative, reproducible way. Each blood RNA sample was used to sequence both TCR alpha and TCR beta chains. Per the source publication's procedure: Samples had a median of approximately 96,000 TCRs, with a range from about 23,224 to 700,000. V, J and CDR3 annotation of the TCR reads was carried out using the Decombinator software suite. For PS versus PT1 abundance plots, all samples were subsampled to the same number of TCRs (28,000). TCRs were defined as expanded if absent before sensitization and observed at least eight times at the 2-week time point. Clones were called with MiXCR by TCRdb after fastp trimmed the public reads at Q25, and only in-frame beta chains were retained. Merged by CDR3 protein, the rows form single entries marked with the most common genes and DNA. TCRdb, not the original authors, processed these V and J calls. In all, the sample holds some 350,000 distinct CDR3 sequences, and over 6% of those were seen once. 4.5% to 6% of the sample belongs to the ten largest clones.

Overall study outcomes, separate from this receptor: After repeated subsampling, the strength of the expansion versus patch-test correlation and the threshold at which it became significant changed. Patch test score correlated positively with the number of PT1 expanded TCRs, reaching significance at thresholds 8, 16 and 32 but not at 4. Because all patients had alopecia, a presumed autoimmune disease, the immune response of the patients might differ from that of healthy individuals. Significantly more large CDR3 similarity clusters were formed by expanded TCRs than by pre-sensitization or healthy control sets, consistent with antigen-driven responses. The number of TCRs above 1 in 1000 frequency did not change with DPC sensitization; there was no evidence of global repertoire structure alterations.

From its cysteine to its phenylalanine, the CDR3 spans 15 amino acids. Only CDR3 DNA is held: 45 bases, read in frame from base 1. Looking up the germline V gene yields CDR1 SGDLS and CDR2 YYNGEE. V was cut back by 1 base and J by 3 bases, leaving a gap of 13 bases between them. The time point label corresponds to: patch test 2, 6 weeks after DPC sensitization. Explained via the paper, the treatment or condition label denotes: therapeutic diphenylcyclopropenone sensitization with weekly scalp DPC. At each patch-test visit, blood was drawn before the patch test was applied. Patients were considered eligible if aged 18 to 70, diagnosed with alopecia and deemed suitable for DPC therapy, and patients were excluded if pregnant. Total RNA was isolated from unfractionated whole blood collected in Tempus Blood RNA tubes.

The rearrangement combines TRBV9 with TRBJ1-1, with no confidently assigned D gene. This material consisted of whole blood, taken in connection with sensitization to the hapten diphenylcyclopropenone (DPC). The TCR sequence derives from a young woman with alopecia areata. Some clones in this sample may be carry-over from other donors' samples. The DNA reads TGTGCCAGCAGCGTAAGGTCCCTGTCGGACACTGAAGCTTTCTTT. The encoded protein is CASSVRSLSDTEAFF.